The 5 T cell receptor beta chains presented below share a single source sample, sequenced in a study of cytomegalovirus exposure and HLA in healthy donors. The study ran its PCR with 60 Vbeta and 13 Jbeta primers. Method: immunoSEQ multiplex PCR; TCRdb's copy keeps in-frame clones and lacks some. The sample holds about 69,000 clones, about 76% seen once. Material for sequencing was PBMCs. The origin of the receptors is a man aged 18 to 30 in good health and CMV-seronegative.

The chain employs TRBV11-3 and TRBJ2-5, with TRBD2 as a possible D gene (6 bases). The CDR3 contains 16 residues. Trimming took off 4 bases at V and 5 bases at J, with 20 bases between the two ends. Germline loops: CDR1 SGHNT, CDR2 YENEEA. The CDR3 coding sequence is TGTGCCAGCAGCTCCCCTTGGTGGGGGAGCGGGGAGACCCAGTACTTC. Amino acid sequence: CASSSPWWGSGETQYF.

This chain connects TRBV6-5 to TRBJ1-1; the D gene is possibly TRBD1 (6 bases). The CDR3 loop spans 14 amino acids. The V end was cut by 8 bases, the J end by 12 bases, with 25 bases between. Germline CDR1 is MNHEY and CDR2 is SVGAGI. The CDR3 protein is CASPPEATHRVSFF. The CDR3 DNA reads as TGTGCCAGCCCACCCGAGGCCACACACAGGGTCTCTTTCTTT.

The chain is built from TRBV10-3 and TRBJ1-3, with 7 nucleotides matching TRBD1. The ends lost 6 bases at V and 2 bases at J; junction bases unmatched: 1. Per the germline V gene, CDR1 is ENHRY and CDR2 is SYGVKD. The CDR3 is 13 amino acids. Written as DNA, the CDR3 is TGTGCCATCAGGGGGACAGCTGGAAACACCATATATTTT. Its translation is CAIRGTAGNTIYF.

This rearrangement joins TRBV5-8 to TRBJ2-1; D unclear. In germline, CDR1 is SGHTS, CDR2 YDEGEE. V was cut by 1 base and J by 10 bases, with 9 bases left in between. This CDR3 region has 12 residues. CDR3 protein: CASSLKWREQFF. The DNA of the CDR3 is TGTGCCAGCAGCTTGAAATGGCGGGAGCAGTTCTTC.

The V call is TRBV21-1, the J call TRBJ2-7; TRBD2, the D gene given by the table, was not confirmed from the DNA. TRBV21-1 is annotated as a pseudogene. The CDR3 has 13 residues. The CDR3 reads CASSMTTPYEQYV. The CDR3 DNA sequence: TGTGCCAGCAGTATGACTACCCCCTACGAGCAGTACGTC.